This T cell receptor (beta chain) stems from a study of shared clonotypes between healthy human individuals. Broader study findings: Across subsets, estimated richness was generally greater for naive than for memory populations.

Regarding this clone: Antigen: not known.

Germline V gene sequence: CDR1 GTSNPN, CDR2 SVGIG (reference sequence). The length of the CDR3 is 11 residues. V was clipped by 4 bases and J by 3 bases, with 6 bases between them. Assay used: immunoSEQ multiplex PCR; TCRdb lists only in-frame clones, some missing. The sample lists about 1.5 million clones, roughly 98% seen once, with less than 0.55% in the top ten. This receptor was identified in a man between 25 and 39 years old in good health. V gene TRBV30 combines with J gene TRBJ2-5; D gene ambiguous. Source material: naive CD4+ T cells sorted from blood. The subset is: CD45RA+ positively selected. This CDR3 reads CAWTGEETQYF. CDR3 bases: TGTGCCTGGACTGGGGAAGAGACCCAGTACTTC.